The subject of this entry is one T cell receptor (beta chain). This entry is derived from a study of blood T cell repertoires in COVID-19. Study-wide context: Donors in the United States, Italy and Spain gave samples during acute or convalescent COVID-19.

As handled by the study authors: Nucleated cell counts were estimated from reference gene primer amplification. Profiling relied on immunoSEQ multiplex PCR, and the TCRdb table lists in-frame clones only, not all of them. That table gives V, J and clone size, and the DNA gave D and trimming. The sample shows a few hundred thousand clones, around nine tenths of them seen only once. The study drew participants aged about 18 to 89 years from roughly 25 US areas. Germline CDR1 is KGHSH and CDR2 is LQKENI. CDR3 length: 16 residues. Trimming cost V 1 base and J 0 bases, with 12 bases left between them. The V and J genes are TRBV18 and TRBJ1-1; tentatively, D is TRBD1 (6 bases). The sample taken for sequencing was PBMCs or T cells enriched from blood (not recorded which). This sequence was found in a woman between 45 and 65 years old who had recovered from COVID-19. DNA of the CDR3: TGTGCCAGCTCACCACAAGAGGGACAAATGAACACTGAAGCTTTCTTT. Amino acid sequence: CASSPQEGQMNTEAFF.